This T cell receptor (beta chain) was profiled in a study of control samples from healthy donors and cancer patients. Only one count was recorded for this clone. Method: immunoSEQ multiplex PCR; TCRdb's copy keeps in-frame clones and lacks some. The table lists 93,000 or so clones, approximately 90% of them singletons, with about 18% in the top ten. CDR1 is SGHNT, CDR2 YYREEE, per germline (reference sequence). The CDR3 is 19 amino acids. The trim removed 4 bases at V and 6 bases at J, leaving 22 bases unmatched. The clonotype was recovered from a man aged 55 to 69 with lung cancer. Sequencing was done on a sample of PBMCs. The chain combines TRBV5-4 with TRBJ2-3, with 8 bases identical to TRBD1. This CDR3 reads CASSHDGSWGQGAVDTQYF. The CDR3 DNA sequence: TGTGCCAGCAGCCACGACGGTTCATGGGGGCAGGGGGCGGTGGATACGCAGTATTTT.